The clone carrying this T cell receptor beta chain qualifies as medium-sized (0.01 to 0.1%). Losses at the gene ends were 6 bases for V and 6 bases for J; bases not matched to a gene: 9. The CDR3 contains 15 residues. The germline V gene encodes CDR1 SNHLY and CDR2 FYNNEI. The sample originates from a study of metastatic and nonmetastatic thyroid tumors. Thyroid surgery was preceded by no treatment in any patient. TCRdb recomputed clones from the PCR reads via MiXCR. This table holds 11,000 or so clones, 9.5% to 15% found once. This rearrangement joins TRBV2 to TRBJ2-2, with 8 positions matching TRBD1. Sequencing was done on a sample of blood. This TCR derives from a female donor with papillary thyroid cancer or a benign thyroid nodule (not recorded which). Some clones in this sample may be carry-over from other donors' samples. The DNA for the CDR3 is TGTGCCAGCAGCCTTTACCAGGGGGCAGCCGGGGAGCTGTTTTTT. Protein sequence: CASSLYQGAAGELFF.